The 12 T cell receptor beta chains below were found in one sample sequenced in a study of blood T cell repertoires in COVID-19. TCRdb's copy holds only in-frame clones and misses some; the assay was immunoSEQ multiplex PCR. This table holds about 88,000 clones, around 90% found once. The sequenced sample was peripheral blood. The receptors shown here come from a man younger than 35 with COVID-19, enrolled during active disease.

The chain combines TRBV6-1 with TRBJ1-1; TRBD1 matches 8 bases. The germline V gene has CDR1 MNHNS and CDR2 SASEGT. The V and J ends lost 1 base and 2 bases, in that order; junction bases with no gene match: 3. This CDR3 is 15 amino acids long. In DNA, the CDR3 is TGTGCCAGCAGTGAAGGTCAGGGGGCCAACACTGAAGCTTTCTTT. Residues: CASSEGQGANTEAFF.

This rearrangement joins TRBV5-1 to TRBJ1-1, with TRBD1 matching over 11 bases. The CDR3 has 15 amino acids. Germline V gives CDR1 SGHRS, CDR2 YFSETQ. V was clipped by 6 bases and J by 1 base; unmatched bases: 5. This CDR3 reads CASTGQGASNTEAFF. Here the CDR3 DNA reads TGCGCCAGCACCGGACAGGGGGCTTCGAACACTGAAGCTTTCTTT.

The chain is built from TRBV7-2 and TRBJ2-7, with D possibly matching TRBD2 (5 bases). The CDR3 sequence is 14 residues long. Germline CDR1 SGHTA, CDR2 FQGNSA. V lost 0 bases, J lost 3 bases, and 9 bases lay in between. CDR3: CASSLAGAGYEQYF. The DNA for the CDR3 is TGTGCCAGCAGCTTAGCGGGAGCAGGCTACGAGCAGTACTTC.

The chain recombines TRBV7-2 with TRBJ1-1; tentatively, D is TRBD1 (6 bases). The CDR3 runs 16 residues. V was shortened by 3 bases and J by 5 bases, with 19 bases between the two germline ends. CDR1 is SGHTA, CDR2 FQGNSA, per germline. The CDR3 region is CASSLFLGGGTTEAFF. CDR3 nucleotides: TGTGCCAGCAGCTTGTTTTTAGGGGGTGGAACGACTGAAGCTTTCTTT.

The CDR3 spells CASSLDSSSIPYEQYF. The CDR3, as DNA: TGTGCCAGCAGCTTGGATAGCTCTAGCATCCCCTACGAGCAGTACTTC. This sequence joins TRBV5-5 and TRBJ2-7, with D maybe TRBD2 (5 bases). CDR3 size: 16 residues. The V end was cut by 0 bases, the J end by 2 bases, with 15 bases between. Germline CDR1 and CDR2: SGHKS and YYEKEE (reference sequence).

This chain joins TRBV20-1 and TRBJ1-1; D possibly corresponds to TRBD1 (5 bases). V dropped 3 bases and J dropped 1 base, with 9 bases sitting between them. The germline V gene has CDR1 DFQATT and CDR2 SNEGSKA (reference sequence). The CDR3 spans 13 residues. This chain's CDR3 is CSASQGPNTEAFF. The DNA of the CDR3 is TGCAGTGCTAGTCAGGGTCCGAACACTGAAGCTTTCTTT.

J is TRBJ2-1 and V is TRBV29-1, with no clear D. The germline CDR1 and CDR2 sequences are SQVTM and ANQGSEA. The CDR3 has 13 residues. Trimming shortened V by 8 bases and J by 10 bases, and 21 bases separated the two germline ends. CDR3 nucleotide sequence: TGCAGCATAACGAGGAGCGCAACGAGAGAGCAGTTCTTC. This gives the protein CSITRSATREQFF.

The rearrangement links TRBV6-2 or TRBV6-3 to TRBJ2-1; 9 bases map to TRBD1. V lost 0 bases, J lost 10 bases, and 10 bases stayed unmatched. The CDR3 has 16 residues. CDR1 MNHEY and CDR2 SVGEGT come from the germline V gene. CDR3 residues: CASSYSRDRVTWEQFF. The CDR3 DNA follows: TGTGCCAGCAGTTACTCGAGGGACAGGGTCACATGGGAGCAGTTCTTC.

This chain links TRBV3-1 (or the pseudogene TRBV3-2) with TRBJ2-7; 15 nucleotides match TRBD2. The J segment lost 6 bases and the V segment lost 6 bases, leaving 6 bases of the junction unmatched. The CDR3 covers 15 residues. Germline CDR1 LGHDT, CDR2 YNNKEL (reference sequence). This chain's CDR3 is CASSPPGLAGGEQYF. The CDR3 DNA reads TGTGCCAGCAGTCCACCGGGACTAGCGGGAGGCGAGCAGTACTTC.

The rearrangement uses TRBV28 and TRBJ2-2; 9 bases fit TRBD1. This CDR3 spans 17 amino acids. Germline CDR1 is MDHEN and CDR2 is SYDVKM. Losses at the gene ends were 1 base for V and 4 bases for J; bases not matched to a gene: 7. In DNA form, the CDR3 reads TGTGCCAGCAGTTTATTGAGTGGGACAGGGTTCACCGGGGAGCTGTTTTTT. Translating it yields CASSLLSGTGFTGELFF.

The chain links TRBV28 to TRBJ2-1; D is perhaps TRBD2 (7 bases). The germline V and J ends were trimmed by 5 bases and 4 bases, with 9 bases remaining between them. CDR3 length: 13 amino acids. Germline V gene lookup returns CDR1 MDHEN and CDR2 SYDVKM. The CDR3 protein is CASSAGAYNEQFF. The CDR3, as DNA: TGTGCCAGCAGTGCGGGGGCATACAATGAGCAGTTCTTC.

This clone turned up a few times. The DNA for the CDR3 is TGTGCCTGGAGTGTAAGAGCGGGGCCCACAGATACGCAGTATTTT. Protein product: CAWSVRAGPTDTQYF. The chain couples TRBV30 to TRBJ2-3; 7 bases map to TRBD2. The V segment lost 0 bases and the J segment 2 bases; nucleotides outside the gene matches: 5. This CDR3 has 15 amino acids. Germline lookup yields CDR1 GTSNPN and CDR2 SVGIG (reference sequence).